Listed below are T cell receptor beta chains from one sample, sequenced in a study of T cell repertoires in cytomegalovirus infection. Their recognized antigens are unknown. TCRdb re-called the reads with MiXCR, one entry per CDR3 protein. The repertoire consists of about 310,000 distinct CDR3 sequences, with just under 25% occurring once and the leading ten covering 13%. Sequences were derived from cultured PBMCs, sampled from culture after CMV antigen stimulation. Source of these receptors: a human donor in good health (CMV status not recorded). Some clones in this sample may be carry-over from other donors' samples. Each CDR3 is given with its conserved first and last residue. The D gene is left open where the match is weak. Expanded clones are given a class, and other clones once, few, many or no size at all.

TGCGCCAGCAGCCAGCCGGGACAGGCGAGAAGGGCCACAGATACGCAGTATTTT,CASSQPGQARRATDTQYF,few,TRBD1,TRBV4-1,TRBJ2-3
TGTGCCAGTAGTTTGTTACAGGATGCCTATGGCTACACCTTC,CASSLLQDAYGYTF,NA,NA,TRBV19,TRBJ1-2
TGTGCCAGTACGGACCGACCAGGGAGTCATTTAGCTGAAGCTTTCTTT,CASTDRPGSHLAEAFF,NA,NA,TRBV6-2/TRBV6-3,TRBJ1-1
TGCGCCAGCAGCCAAGAGTATGGCGGGAGGACCGTAGTAAGTGGGGCAGATACGCAGTATTTT,CASSQEYGGRTVVSGADTQYF,few,TRBD2,TRBV4-1,TRBJ2-3
TGCAGTGCTCCGACGACAGGGGAGGAGACCCAGTACTTC,CSAPTTGEETQYF,NA,TRBD1,TRBV20-1,TRBJ2-5
TGCAGTGCTAGATGGGGAACTAATGAAAAACTGTTTTTT,CSARWGTNEKLFF,many,NA,TRBV20-1,TRBJ1-4
TGTGCCAGCAGCTTGGAGGGATCCGGGGGGCATGGCTACACCTTC,CASSLEGSGGHGYTF,NA,NA,TRBV7-9,TRBJ1-2
TGTGCCAGCTCACCACGAGGGCAGGCCTATGGCTACACCTTC,CASSPRGQAYGYTF,NA,NA,TRBV18,TRBJ1-2
TGTGCCAGCAGTTATCGGTGGCGGGATACCTACAATGAGCAGTTCTTC,CASSYRWRDTYNEQFF,few,NA,TRBV6-5,TRBJ2-1
TGTGCCAGCAGGAGGGGGCTAGCGCTCACAGATACGCAGTATTTT,CASRRGLALTDTQYF,many,NA,TRBV7-2,TRBJ2-3
TGTGCCAGTAGTATCGGGACACCTGGAAACACCATATATTTT,CASSIGTPGNTIYF,few,NA,TRBV19,TRBJ1-3
TGTGCCAGCAGCTCAGCTAAGACAGGGAACTATGGCTACACCTTC,CASSSAKTGNYGYTF,NA,TRBD1,TRBV13,TRBJ1-2
TGTGCCAGCTCACCAGTTCTGGACAAACTATCTGGAAACACCATATATTTT,CASSPVLDKLSGNTIYF,few,NA,TRBV18,TRBJ1-3
TGTGCCAGCAGCTTGGTGGCCCGAGGGGCCTACGAGCAGTACTTC,CASSLVARGAYEQYF,NA,NA,TRBV5-6,TRBJ2-7
TGTGCCAGCAGTAAAATCAAGGGTTCTAAAGCTTTCTTT,CASSKIKGSKAFF,few,NA,TRBV7-8,TRBJ1-1
TGTGCCAGCAGTTACTCGCGGTTCCGAACTGGACTAGCGGCACACAATGAGCAGTTCTTC,CASSYSRFRTGLAAHNEQFF,few,TRBD2,TRBV6-5,TRBJ2-1
TGTGCCAGCACTCTGAGGGGAGGGCCGAGAGAGACCCAGTACTTC,CASTLRGGPRETQYF,NA,TRBD2,TRBV6-6,TRBJ2-5
TGCAGCGTTTTAGTAGGTGGGGCCAACGTCCTGACTTTC,CSVLVGGANVLTF,few,NA,TRBV29-1,TRBJ2-6
TGTGCCAGTAGTTCCCCCGGGCCGGAGCAGTTCTTC,CASSSPGPEQFF,NA,NA,TRBV19,TRBJ2-1
TGTGCCAGTAGTATTACAGGTGTCTCCTACAATGAGCAGTTCTTC,CASSITGVSYNEQFF,NA,NA,TRBV19,TRBJ2-1
TGTGCCAGCGGGGACAGCTCAAAGGGTAATCAGCCCCAGCATTTT,CASGDSSKGNQPQHF,few,TRBD1,TRBV6-5,TRBJ1-5
TGTGCCATCAAGACGTACAATGAGCAGTTCTTC,CAIKTYNEQFF,NA,NA,TRBV6-2/TRBV6-3,TRBJ2-1
TGCAGTGCCCCGAAGCGGCCAAGCTCCTACAATGAGCAGTTCTTC,CSAPKRPSSYNEQFF,NA,NA,TRBV20-1,TRBJ2-1
TGTGCCAGCAGTACAGACAGGAGAATACAAGATACGCAGTATTTT,CASSTDRRIQDTQYF,NA,NA,TRBV12-3/TRBV12-4,TRBJ2-3
TGCGCCAGCAGCCAAGCAACAGGGGGATCCTCCTACGAGCAGTACTTC,CASSQATGGSSYEQYF,NA,TRBD1,TRBV4-1,TRBJ2-7
TGTGCCAGCAGAGATAGAAACACAGCAACTAATGAAAAACTGTTTTTT,CASRDRNTATNEKLFF,NA,NA,TRBV12-3/TRBV12-4,TRBJ1-4
TGTGCCAGCAGCACCGCGGCAGGGACTCAATACACCGGGGAGCTGTTTTTT,CASSTAAGTQYTGELFF,many,NA,TRBV7-2,TRBJ2-2
TGCAGCGTTGAGGGACGTCTGAACACTGAAGCTTTCTTT,CSVEGRLNTEAFF,NA,NA,TRBV29-1,TRBJ1-1
TGTGCCAGCAGCAAAGGGGCAGGGGGATCTGAAGCTTTCTTT,CASSKGAGGSEAFF,many,TRBD1,TRBV7-2,TRBJ1-1
TGTGCCAGCAGCTTAATGATGGGACTGGTATACGAGCAGTACTTC,CASSLMMGLVYEQYF,many,NA,TRBV7-8,TRBJ2-7
TGTGCCAGTAGTATCTATCAGGGGGCGAGAGGAAACACCATATATTTT,CASSIYQGARGNTIYF,NA,TRBD1,TRBV19,TRBJ1-3
TGTGCCAGCAGCCAAGTCGGCCTAGCGGGGCACAATGAGCAGTTCTTC,CASSQVGLAGHNEQFF,NA,TRBD2,TRBV3-1,TRBJ2-1
TGTGCCAGCAGCTTAGGAACAGGACAGGGGGATACGCAGTATTTT,CASSLGTGQGDTQYF,NA,TRBD1,TRBV7-2,TRBJ2-3
TGTGCCAGTAGTACGACAACGGGTGATGGCTACACCTTC,CASSTTTGDGYTF,NA,NA,TRBV19,TRBJ1-2
TGTGCCAGCGGATCAGGGACGCGGGAGACCCAGTACTTC,CASGSGTRETQYF,NA,NA,TRBV28,TRBJ2-5
TGTGCCAGCCAGAGCGGGAGGGCAGGGAATGAGCAGTTCTTC,CASQSGRAGNEQFF,few,TRBD2,TRBV7-8,TRBJ2-1
TGTGCCAGCAGCTTATCAGGGTCTAACACTGAAGCTTTCTTT,CASSLSGSNTEAFF,many,NA,TRBV7-8,TRBJ1-1
TGTGCCAGCTCACCAGGGACTTATGCAAATGAGCAGTTCTTC,CASSPGTYANEQFF,few,NA,TRBV18,TRBJ2-1
TGTGCCAGCAGCTTAGGGGACGGATCGAATCAGCCCCAGCATTTT,CASSLGDGSNQPQHF,few,NA,TRBV7-6,TRBJ1-5
TGTGCCAGCAGTTCCTCGGGACAGGGTGGCACCGGGGAGCTGTTTTTT,CASSSSGQGGTGELFF,few,TRBD1,TRBV27,TRBJ2-2
TGTGCCAGCAGCCAAAGCGGGAACGAGCAGTACTTC,CASSQSGNEQYF,few,TRBD2,TRBV7-9,TRBJ2-7
TGCGCCAGCAGCCGAATAGCCGACAGGGGGACTGAAGCTTTCTTT,CASSRIADRGTEAFF,NA,TRBD1,TRBV5-1,TRBJ1-1
TGCAGTGCTAGAGATCCCCGGGGGACCGGGGAGCTGTTTTTT,CSARDPRGTGELFF,NA,NA,TRBV20-1,TRBJ2-2
TGTGCCAGCAAGGCAGGAGCGAACACCGGGGAGCTGTTTTTT,CASKAGANTGELFF,NA,NA,TRBV7-9,TRBJ2-2
TGTGCCAGCAGTCTACAGTTAGCGTCTTCCTACGAGCAGTACTTC,CASSLQLASSYEQYF,NA,NA,TRBV27,TRBJ2-7
TGTGCCAGCACCAGGACTCTGGACGGGACAGATACGCAGTATTTT,CASTRTLDGTDTQYF,many,NA,TRBV27,TRBJ2-3
TGTGCCAGCAGCTCGCCTTCCGCCTCTAGCGGGAGCACAGATACGCAGTATTTT,CASSSPSASSGSTDTQYF,NA,TRBD2,TRBV7-2,TRBJ2-3
TGTGCCAGCAGCCCAGGGGACTCCTACAATGAGCAGTTCTTC,CASSPGDSYNEQFF,NA,NA,TRBV7-9,TRBJ2-1
TGTGCCAGCAGTTTAGAGGGACCGCGTCGTCACTTC,CASSLEGPRRHF,few,NA,TRBV12-3/TRBV12-4,TRBJ2-5
TGTGCCAGCAGTTGGGGAGGATATGGGACAGGGTTTAATAGTGAGCAGTTCTTC,CASSWGGYGTGFNSEQFF,NA,TRBD1,TRBV12-3/TRBV12-4,TRBJ2-1
TGCAGCGCAACCGGGACGGACCCCGGCGGACTGTTTTTT,CSATGTDPGGLFF,NA,NA,TRBV29-1,TRBJ1-4
TGTGCCAGCAGCGTTGGCAGGGTGGGAACTGAAGCTTTCTTT,CASSVGRVGTEAFF,NA,NA,TRBV9,TRBJ1-1
TGTGCCAGCAGCGTTAGGGATCCAGCCCACAATGAGCAGTTCTTC,CASSVRDPAHNEQFF,few,NA,TRBV6-1,TRBJ2-1
TGTGCCAGCAGTGAAGGGGGTGGAAACATTCAGTACTTC,CASSEGGGNIQYF,NA,NA,TRBV25-1,TRBJ2-4
TGTGCCACCATGCCGTCCGGGACTAGCGGATACCAGTCTTACAATGAGCAGTTCTTC,CATMPSGTSGYQSYNEQFF,NA,TRBD2,TRBV15,TRBJ2-1